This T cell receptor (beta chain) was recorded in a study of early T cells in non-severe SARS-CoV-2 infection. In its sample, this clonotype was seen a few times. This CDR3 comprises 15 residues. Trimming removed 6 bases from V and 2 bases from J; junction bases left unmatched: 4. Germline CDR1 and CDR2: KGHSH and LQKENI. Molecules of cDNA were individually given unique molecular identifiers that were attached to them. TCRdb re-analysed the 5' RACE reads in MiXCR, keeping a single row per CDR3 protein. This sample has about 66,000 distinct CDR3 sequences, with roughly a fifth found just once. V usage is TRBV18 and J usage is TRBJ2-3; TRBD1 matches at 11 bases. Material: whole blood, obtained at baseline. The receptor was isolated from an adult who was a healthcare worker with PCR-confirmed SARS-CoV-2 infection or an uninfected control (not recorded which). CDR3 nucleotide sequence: TGTGCCAGCTCTACCGGACAGGGGGCCACAGATACGCAGTATTTT. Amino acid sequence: CASSTGQGATDTQYF.